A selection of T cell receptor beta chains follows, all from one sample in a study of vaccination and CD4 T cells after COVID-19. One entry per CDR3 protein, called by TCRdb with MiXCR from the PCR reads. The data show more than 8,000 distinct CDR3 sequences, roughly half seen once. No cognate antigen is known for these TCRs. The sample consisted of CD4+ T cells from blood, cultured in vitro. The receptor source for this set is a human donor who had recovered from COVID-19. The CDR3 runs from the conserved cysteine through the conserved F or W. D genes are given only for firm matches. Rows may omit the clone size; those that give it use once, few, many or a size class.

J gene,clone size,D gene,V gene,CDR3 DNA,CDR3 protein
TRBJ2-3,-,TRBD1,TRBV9,TGTGCCAGCAGCGTCCAATCGGGGACAGCTAGCACAGATACGCAGTATTTT,CASSVQSGTASTDTQYF
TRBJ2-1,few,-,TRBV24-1,TGTGCCACCAGTGATAGGAGCGGTCTCAGCTCCTACAATGAGCAGTTCTTC,CATSDRSGLSSYNEQFF
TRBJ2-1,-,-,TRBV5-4,TGTGCCAGCAGCTTGGGTCGACAACTTGCTGGGGTCCATGAGCAGTTCTTC,CASSLGRQLAGVHEQFF
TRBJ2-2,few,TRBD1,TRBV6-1,TGTGCCAGCAGTGGGGGGACAGGGGGCTTTGTCGGGGAGCTGTTTTTT,CASSGGTGGFVGELFF
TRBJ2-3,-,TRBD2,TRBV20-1,TGCAGTGCTTTCCCCCGCGGGGGGGCGGGTACGCAGTATTTT,CSAFPRGGAGTQYF
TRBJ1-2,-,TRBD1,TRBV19,TGTGCCAGTGATTTCCGGGACAGCTATGGCTACACCTTC,CASDFRDSYGYTF
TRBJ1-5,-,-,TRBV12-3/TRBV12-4,TGTGCCAGCAGTTGGGACTCGTACGGCGGTCAGCCCCAGCATTTT,CASSWDSYGGQPQHF
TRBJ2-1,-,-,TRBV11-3,TGTGCCAGCAACTCTAGGGGGGGGCCCTACAATGAGCAGTTCTTC,CASNSRGGPYNEQFF
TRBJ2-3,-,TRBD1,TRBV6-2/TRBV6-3,TGTGCCAGCAGGGGGGACAGTTTAGATACGCAGTATTTT,CASRGDSLDTQYF
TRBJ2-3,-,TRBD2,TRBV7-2,TGTGCCAGCAGCTTAGGGGTAGCGGGGGGTCAGGATACGCAGTATTTT,CASSLGVAGGQDTQYF
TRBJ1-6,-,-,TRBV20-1,TGCAGTGCTAGTTGGGGCCTTAGTTCACCCCTCCACTTT,CSASWGLSSPLHF
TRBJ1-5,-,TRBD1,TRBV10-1,TGCGCCAGGGGACAGGGGAGGGTAAGGCAGCCCCAGCATTTT,CARGQGRVRQPQHF
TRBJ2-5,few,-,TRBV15,TGTGCCACCAGCAGAGACCAAAAGACCCAGTACTTC,CATSRDQKTQYF
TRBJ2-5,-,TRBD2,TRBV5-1,TGCGCCAGCAGCTTGGAGGGAGGGGAGACCCAGTACTTC,CASSLEGGETQYF
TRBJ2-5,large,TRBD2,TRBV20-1,TGCAGTGCTAGCGCCGGCGGGGGGGGCCTGGGGGAGACCCAGTACTTC,CSASAGGGGLGETQYF
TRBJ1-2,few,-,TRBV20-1,TGCAGTGCTAGAGTAGCAGCTACTAACTATGGCTACACCTTC,CSARVAATNYGYTF
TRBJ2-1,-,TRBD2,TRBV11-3,TGTGCCAGCACCCCTCATTGGGCTAGCGGGAGGAATGAGCAGTTCTTC,CASTPHWASGRNEQFF
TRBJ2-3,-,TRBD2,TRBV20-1,TGCAGTGCTAGAGATCGCGGGGGTCTATGGACAGATACGCAGTATTTT,CSARDRGGLWTDTQYF
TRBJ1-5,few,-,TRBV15,TGTGCCACCAGCAGAGGCCGACAGGCTTATAGCAATCAGCCCCAGCATTTT,CATSRGRQAYSNQPQHF
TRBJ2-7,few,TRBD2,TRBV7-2,TGTGCCAGCAGCTTAACAAAGCGGGAGGTCGAGCAGTACTTC,CASSLTKREVEQYF
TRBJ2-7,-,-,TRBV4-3,TGCGCCAGCAGCCTCAGGGGCGGGGGCTACGAGCAGTACTTC,CASSLRGGGYEQYF
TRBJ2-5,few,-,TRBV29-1,TGCAGCGTTGCCACCGGTGGGGGGCACGAGACCCAGTACTTC,CSVATGGGHETQYF
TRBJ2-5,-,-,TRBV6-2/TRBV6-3,TGTGCCAGCAGCCTCCAGGCGGGGTTGCTAGCGTACCAAGAGACCCAGTACTTC,CASSLQAGLLAYQETQYF
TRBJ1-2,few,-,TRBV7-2,TGTGCCAGCAGCCCACAAACCGAAATCACTAACTATGGCTACACCTTC,CASSPQTEITNYGYTF
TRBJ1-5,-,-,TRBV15,TGTGCCACCAGCAGCCTAAATCAGCCCCAGCATTTT,CATSSLNQPQHF
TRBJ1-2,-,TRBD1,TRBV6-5,TGTGCCAGCAGTTACACGGGACAGTTAACTAACTATGGCTACACCTTC,CASSYTGQLTNYGYTF
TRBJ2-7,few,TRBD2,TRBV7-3,TGTGCCAGCAGCCCGAGACCCCGCGGGAGGGGTTCCTACGAGCAGTACTTC,CASSPRPRGRGSYEQYF
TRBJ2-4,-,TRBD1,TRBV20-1,TGCAGTGCTGAAGGACAGGGGGCCGCCAAAAACATTCAGTACTTC,CSAEGQGAAKNIQYF
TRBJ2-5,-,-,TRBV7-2,TGTGCCAGCAGCCCAGGTTTTCCTATTGGGGACTACCAAGAGACCCAGTACTTC,CASSPGFPIGDYQETQYF
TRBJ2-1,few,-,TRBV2,TGTGCCAGCACCCCCCAGGGTGCCTACAATGAGCAGTTCTTC,CASTPQGAYNEQFF
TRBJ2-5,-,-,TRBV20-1,TGCAGTGCTAGAGATAGGTCCGGTCAAGAGACCCAGTACTTC,CSARDRSGQETQYF
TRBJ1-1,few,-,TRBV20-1,TGCAGTGCTAGACTCCCAGGGGTTGAAGCTTTCTTT,CSARLPGVEAFF
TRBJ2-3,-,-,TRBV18,TGTGCCAGCTCAGCGCAGCGGAGCACAGATACGCAGTATTTT,CASSAQRSTDTQYF
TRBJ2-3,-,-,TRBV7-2,TGTGCCAGCAGCTTAGAGGGCTATACGCAGTATTTT,CASSLEGYTQYF
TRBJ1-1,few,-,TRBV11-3,TGTGCCAGCAGCGCCCGCAGGGGCAAGAACACTGAAGCTTTCTTT,CASSARRGKNTEAFF
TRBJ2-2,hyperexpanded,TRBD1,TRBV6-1,TGTGCCAGCAGAGCGGGACAGGGGTCTCCCGGGGAGCTGTTTTTT,CASRAGQGSPGELFF
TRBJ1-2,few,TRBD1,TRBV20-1,TGCAGTGCTAGAGGCCTAGATATCGCAGGGGGGGCGTCTGGCTACACCTTC,CSARGLDIAGGASGYTF
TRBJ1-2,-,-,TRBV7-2,TGTGCCAGCAGCTTAGCGCCCTCCGGCAGGGCCTATGGCTACACCTTC,CASSLAPSGRAYGYTF
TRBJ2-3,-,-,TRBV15,TGTGCCACCAGCAATGGCAATGCAGGGGAGATAACAGATACGCAGTATTTT,CATSNGNAGEITDTQYF
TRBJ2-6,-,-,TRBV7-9,TGTGCCAGCACCACATGGGGGTCCGGGGCCAACGTCCTGACTTTC,CASTTWGSGANVLTF
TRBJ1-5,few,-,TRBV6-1,TGTGCCAGCAGTGAGGTCGACAATCAGCCCCAGCATTTT,CASSEVDNQPQHF
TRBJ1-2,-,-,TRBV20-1,TGCAGTGCTAGAGATCACAGGGTCTTATATGGCTACACCTTC,CSARDHRVLYGYTF
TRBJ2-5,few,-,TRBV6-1,TGTGCCAGCAGTCACGGGACTCCACAAGAGACCCAGTACTTC,CASSHGTPQETQYF
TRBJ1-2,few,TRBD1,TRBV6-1,TGTGCCAGCAGAAGGGACAGCAACTATGGCTACACCTTC,CASRRDSNYGYTF
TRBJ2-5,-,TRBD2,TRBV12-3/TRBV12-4,TGTGCCAGCAGTCAGGGACTAGCGGGAACCCTCCAAGAGACCCAGTACTTC,CASSQGLAGTLQETQYF
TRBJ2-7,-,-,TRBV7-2,TGTGCCAGCAGCTCTGACCCTAGGTACGAGCAGTACTTC,CASSSDPRYEQYF
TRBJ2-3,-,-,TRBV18,TGTGCCAGCTCACCACGGGGGGCGGTGGGCACAGATACGCAGTATTTT,CASSPRGAVGTDTQYF
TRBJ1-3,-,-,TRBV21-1,TGTGCCAGCACCCCACAGGACTGCTCTGGAAACACCATATATTTT,CASTPQDCSGNTIYF
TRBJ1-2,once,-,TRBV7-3,TGTGCCAGCAGCCCGTCGGGGGGTGCCGGCGGGAGCTACACCTTC,CASSPSGGAGGSYTF
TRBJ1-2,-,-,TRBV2,TGTGCCAGCATTGTGGACGCTGTGGTCGGCTACACCTTC,CASIVDAVVGYTF
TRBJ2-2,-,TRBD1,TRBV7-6,TGTGCCAGCAGCTTAGTACAGGGGAGCACCGGGGAGCTGTTTTTT,CASSLVQGSTGELFF
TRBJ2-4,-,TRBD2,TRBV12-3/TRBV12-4,TGTGCCAGCAGCCCGGGGGGGCCCCAAAACATTCAGTACTTC,CASSPGGPQNIQYF
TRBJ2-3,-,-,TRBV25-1,TGTGCCAGCAGTGGGAGCGGAGGGGGAGATACGCAGTATTTT,CASSGSGGGDTQYF
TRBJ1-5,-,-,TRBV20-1,TGCAGTGCCAACAAGGCCCCGGGGAGCAATCAGCCCCAGCATTTT,CSANKAPGSNQPQHF
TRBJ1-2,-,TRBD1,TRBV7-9,TGTGCCAGCAGCCCTGGACAGGGACTTAACTATGGCTACACCTTC,CASSPGQGLNYGYTF
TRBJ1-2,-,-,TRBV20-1,TGCAGTGCTTCCCAGACGGCGGTTAGCTATGGCTACACCTTC,CSASQTAVSYGYTF
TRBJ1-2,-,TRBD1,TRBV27,TGTGCCAGCAGAGCTCGGGACAGGGAGGGGGGCTACACCTTC,CASRARDREGGYTF